This T cell receptor beta chain was found in a study of OX40 agonist ivuxolimab in advanced cancers. As for the study in general: With a range of about 23 to 90, age averaged roughly 60 years, and around 83% were male.

The CDR3 runs to 15 residues. Germline-derived CDR1 and CDR2 are SGHRS and YFSETQ. V was clipped by 6 bases and J by 2 bases, with 15 bases between them. Libraries were prepared by immunoSEQ multiplex PCR; TCRdb keeps only in-frame clonotypes and omits some of them. The sample holds roughly 62,000 clones; about 83% are singletons and the top ten take under 3%. In the case of this clone: Its matching antigen is unknown.

Individuals having autoimmune disease history or systemic immunosuppression were not enrolled. Broader study findings: At 0.1 to 3.0 mg/kg and by week 6, CD4+ and CD8+ T cells in the blood had expanded clonally.

This sequence joins TRBV5-1 and TRBJ2-1; D is ambiguous. Sequencing was performed on CD4+ or CD8+ T cells sorted from blood, taken in a trial of the OX40 agonist ivuxolimab. The sequence was collected from an adult with an advanced solid tumor such as melanoma, head and neck, liver or kidney cancer. The CDR3 here is CASMPTPDPYNEQFF. CDR3 DNA sequence: TGCGCCAGCATGCCGACTCCAGACCCCTACAATGAGCAGTTCTTC.